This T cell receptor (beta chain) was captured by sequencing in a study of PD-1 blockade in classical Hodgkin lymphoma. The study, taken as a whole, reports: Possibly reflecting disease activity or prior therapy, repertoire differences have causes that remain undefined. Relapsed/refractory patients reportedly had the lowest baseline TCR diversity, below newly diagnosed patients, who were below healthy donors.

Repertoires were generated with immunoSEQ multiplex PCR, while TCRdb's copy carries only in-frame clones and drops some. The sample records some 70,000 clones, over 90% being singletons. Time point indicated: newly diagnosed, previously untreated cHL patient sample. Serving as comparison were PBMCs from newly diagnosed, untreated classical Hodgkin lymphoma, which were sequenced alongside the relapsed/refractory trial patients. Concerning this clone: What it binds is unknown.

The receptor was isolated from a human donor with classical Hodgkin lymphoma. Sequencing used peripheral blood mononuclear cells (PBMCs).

CDR3 nucleotides: TGTGCCAGCAGCTCCTCGAGGGGGGAGCAGTACTTC. It codes for CASSSSRGEQYF. This chain joins TRBV7-2 and TRBJ2-7; tentative D call: TRBD1 (6 bases). V lost 4 bases and J 7 bases, leaving 11 bases between the germline ends. The CDR3 spans 12 residues. In germline, CDR1 is SGHTA, CDR2 FQGNSA.